This T cell receptor beta chain was obtained from a study of T cell responses to AZD1222 COVID-19 vaccine. Profiling relied on immunoSEQ multiplex PCR, and the TCRdb table lists in-frame clones only, not all of them. The table includes 130,000 or so clones, approximately 93% detected once. V was pared by 4 bases and J by 3 bases, with 2 bases of the junction left unmatched. This CDR3 comprises 14 residues. Germline CDR1 LNHDA, CDR2 SQIVND (reference sequence). The receptor comes from an adult in good health. The chain carries TRBV19 and TRBJ2-3; 9 bases line up with TRBD2. The source material was peripheral blood, sampled on day 0 of MenACWY control vaccination. The CDR3 bases are TGTGCCAGTAGTAATCTAGCGGGAACAGATACGCAGTATTTT. Translating gives CASSNLAGTDTQYF. Supplemented by reference TRBV19 and TRBJ2-3, the full variable domain reads DGGITQSPKYLFRKEGQNVTLSCEQNLNHDAMYWYRQDPGQGLRLIYYSQIVNDFQKGDIAEGYSVSREKKESFPLTVTSAQKNPTAFYLCASSNLAGTDTQYFGPGTRLTVL.